This paragraph covers one TCR beta chain sequence. It has no known antigen specificity. There are no base qualities to consult, and no much larger clone falls within one base. The data are from a study of lymphopenia after photon versus proton radiotherapy (dated 2019 in TCRdb). Some background on the complete study: Photon and proton radiation therapy were compared by the study for their immunological effects in patients with gastrointestinal tumors who developed high-grade lymphopenia. The cohort comprised more than 15 patients with gastrointestinal tumors who received either photon or proton therapy and then developed lymphopenia. The goal of the study was to characterize the differences between the two radiation modalities in how they affect the immune system. Summary of the overall study and its limitations: The survival association was examined only in patients who died, and the authors described better survival with proton therapy as a possibility, not as a demonstrated result. After the lymphocyte count nadir, repertoires from photon-treated patients showed oligoclonal expansion, particularly of CD8+ Temra cells, and this expansion drove the decline in diversity. Across the cohort, a larger post-nadir drop in TCR diversity was inversely correlated with overall survival time among patients who died. During treatment, patients who received photon therapy lost naive T cells and TCR diversity and gained effector/memory populations, whereas patients who received proton therapy remained relatively stable.

The library relied on the immunoSEQ multiplex PCR assay. T cell repertoires were profiled by deep sequencing of rearranged TCR beta loci, alongside multiparametric flow cytometry. TCRdb retrieved this table from immuneACCESS and kept in-frame rearrangements only. Not all clones are present; in checked studies, unresolved V genes account for under half, and no reason is known for the remainder. This sample lists about 4,900 clones; about 91% were detected once. 20% to 30% of the sample goes to the ten largest clones. V sheds 7 bases and J sheds 4 bases, leaving 20 bases between their ends. Per the germline V gene (reference sequence), LNHDA is the CDR1 and SQIVND is the CDR2. From cysteine to phenylalanine, the CDR3 is 16 amino acids long. Only CDR3 DNA is held: 48 bases, read in frame from base 1.

The chain is assembled from TRBV19 and TRBJ2-1; the D gene is perhaps TRBD1, from 6 matching bases. The sequence derives from a man at least 80 years old with cholangiocarcinoma. This specimen consisted of peripheral blood, obtained from a patient treated with photon-based radiotherapy. The DNA is TGTGCCAGTATCCCCTCCGGGACAACGGTATACAATGAGCAGTTCTTC. It codes for CASIPSGTTVYNEQFF.